Shown below are 30 T cell receptor beta chains from a single sample sequenced in a study of blood T cell repertoires in COVID-19. Generated by immunoSEQ multiplex PCR, the TCRdb table keeps only in-frame clones and is missing some. The repertoire holds 30,000 or so clones, with roughly 88% as singletons. The material sequenced was peripheral blood. The receptors here all came from a woman aged 80 or over with COVID-19, enrolled during active disease.

The J gene is TRBJ2-5, the V gene TRBV21-1; the table's D gene call, TRBD1, was not cross checked with the DNA. TRBV21-1 is recorded as a pseudogene. CDR3 length equals 15 residues. Here the CDR3 DNA reads TGTGCCAGCAGCTGTGCCGGGACACCCCAAGAGACCCAGTACTTC. Protein sequence: CASSCAGTPQETQYF.

This chain connects TRBV19 to TRBJ1-2, with D perhaps TRBD1 (5 bases). This CDR3 is 15 amino acids long. Germline assignment: CDR1 LNHDA and CDR2 SQIVND (reference sequence). V lost 5 bases and J lost 2, with 15 bases in between. CDR3 sequence (DNA): TGTGCCAGTAGTCCCTCCTCAGGGCGAAACTATGGCTACACCTTC. Translated, it gives CASSPSSGRNYGYTF.

The chain carries TRBV2 and TRBJ2-4; 10 nucleotides align to TRBD1. Germline V CDR1 and CDR2: SNHLY, FYNNEI. CDR3 length equals 15 residues. V gave up 6 bases and J gave up 0 bases; unmatched junction bases: 2. In DNA form, the CDR3 reads TGTGCCAGCAGGGGACAGGGGAAAGCCAAAAACATTCAGTACTTC. It translates to CASRGQGKAKNIQYF.

The rearrangement joins TRBV20-1 to TRBJ2-7; the D gene is possibly TRBD1 (6 bases). CDR1 and CDR2 (germline): DFQATT, SNEGSKA (reference sequence). Trimming pared 4 bases from V and 4 bases from J, leaving 8 bases between. CDR3 length: 11 residues. The DNA for the CDR3 is TGCAGTGCTAAACAGGGTTACGAGCAGTACTTC. Translated, it gives CSAKQGYEQYF.

This chain joins TRBV5-1 and TRBJ2-7; 8 positions match TRBD1. The CDR3 totals 14 residues. Germline V gene sequence: CDR1 SGHRS, CDR2 YFSETQ. V was clipped by 4 bases and J by 3 bases; unmatched bases: 6. CDR3 amino acids: CASSHGQGNYEQYF. The DNA for the CDR3 is TGCGCCAGCAGCCACGGACAGGGCAACTACGAGCAGTACTTC. Filled out from reference TRBV5-1 and TRBJ2-7, the complete variable domain reads KAGVTQTPRYLIKTRGQQVTLSCSPISGHRSVSWYQQTPGQGLQFLFEYFSETQRNKGNFPGRFSGRQFSNSRSEMNVSTLELGDSALYLCASSHGQGNYEQYFGPGTRLTVT.

This chain links TRBV12-3 or TRBV12-4 with TRBJ2-1; TRBD2 is a possible D gene (5 bases). V dropped 1 base and J dropped 6 bases, with 7 bases sitting between them. The CDR3 loop spans 13 amino acids. CDR3 nucleotide sequence: TGTGCCAGCAGTTTAGTTGAGGGCAATGAGCAGTTCTTC. This encodes CASSLVEGNEQFF.

J is TRBJ2-3 and V is TRBV5-1; the match to TRBD2 covers 15 bases. The trim removed 4 bases at V and 2 bases at J, leaving 8 bases unmatched. CDR3 length equals 18 residues. Germline V gene lookup returns CDR1 SGHRS and CDR2 YFSETQ. Here the CDR3 DNA reads TGCGCCAGCAGCCCCAGGACTAGCGGGGGGGCCCCCACAGATACGCAGTATTTT. The encoded protein is CASSPRTSGGAPTDTQYF.

The gene calls are TRBV5-1 and TRBJ2-3; 12 positions agree with TRBD1. Per germline, CDR1 SGHRS and CDR2 YFSETQ. The CDR3 contains 16 residues. Trimming cost V 4 bases and J 4 bases; bases outside gene matches: 7. The CDR3 sequence: CASSPQGQGASDTQYF. The CDR3, as DNA: TGCGCCAGCAGCCCCCAGGGACAGGGGGCGTCAGATACGCAGTATTTT.

This chain connects TRBV10-3 to TRBJ1-2, with 7 bases lining up with TRBD1. Germline V CDR1 and CDR2: ENHRY, SYGVKD. The CDR3 covers 14 residues. Trimming cost V 0 bases and J 4 bases; bases outside gene matches: 2. CDR3 bases: TGTGCCATCAGTGAGTCGGGACAGATCTATGGCTACACCTTC. Its protein product is CAISESGQIYGYTF.

V gene TRBV3-1 (or the pseudogene TRBV3-2) combines with J gene TRBJ1-2, with TRBD1 as a possible D gene (5 bases). Looked up from germline, CDR1 is LGHDT and CDR2 is YNNKEL (reference sequence). The CDR3 contains 15 residues. Trimming took off 1 base at V and 0 bases at J, with 9 bases between the two ends. The CDR3 sequence: CASSQVGGANYGYTF. In DNA, the CDR3 is TGTGCCAGCAGCCAAGTCGGAGGGGCTAACTATGGCTACACCTTC.

This chain joins TRBV6-6 and TRBJ1-4; D uncertain. This CDR3 region has 13 residues. V was pared by 1 base and J by 4 bases, with 4 bases between. Germline CDR1 MNHNY, CDR2 SVGAGI (reference sequence). This CDR3 reads CASSYLFNEKLFF. CDR3 sequence (DNA): TGTGCCAGCAGTTACTTATTTAATGAAAAACTGTTTTTT.

The J gene is TRBJ2-1, the V gene TRBV25-1; TRBD2 might be the D (6 bases). Germline CDR1 is MGHDK and CDR2 is SYGVNS. This CDR3 comprises 14 residues. Trimming took off 7 bases at V and 0 bases at J, with 10 bases between the two ends. CDR3 amino acids: CASTRGSSYNEQFF. The CDR3 bases are TGTGCCAGCACACGGGGGAGCTCCTACAATGAGCAGTTCTTC.

This chain links TRBV10-3 with TRBJ1-6; D uncertain. Germline-derived CDR1 and CDR2 are ENHRY and SYGVKD. CDR3 length equals 12 residues. V lost 3 bases and J 5 bases, leaving 2 bases between the germline ends. CDR3 protein: CAISDNNSPLHF. Here the CDR3 DNA reads TGTGCCATCAGTGACAATAATTCACCCCTCCACTTT.

This sequence joins TRBV7-2 and TRBJ2-1, with D perhaps matching TRBD1 (6 bases). Trimming stripped 1 base from V and 8 bases from J, with 12 bases between. CDR3 length: 14 residues. CDR1 is SGHTA and CDR2 is FQGNSA in the germline V gene. CDR3 amino acids: CASSLVWSGDEQFF. The CDR3 DNA reads TGTGCCAGCAGCTTAGTGTGGTCAGGGGATGAGCAGTTCTTC. The complete variable domain, with remaining parts taken from reference TRBV7-2 and TRBJ2-1, reads GAGVSQSPSNKVTEKGKDVELRCDPISGHTALYWYRQSLGQGLEFLIYFQGNSAPDKSGLPSDRFSAERTGGSVSTLTIQRTQQEDSAVYLCASSLVWSGDEQFFGPGTRLTVL.

This chain uses TRBV19 with TRBJ1-2; 8 bases match TRBD1. Germline CDR1 is LNHDA and CDR2 is SQIVND (reference sequence). V gave up 10 bases and J gave up 0 bases; unmatched junction bases: 13. The CDR3 length is 16 residues. CDR3 in DNA: TGTGCCACCCGCCAGCTAGACAGGGGTTCTAACTATGGCTACACCTTC. It yields the protein CATRQLDRGSNYGYTF.

This clone was counted once. The chain uses TRBV6-5 and TRBJ2-3; 10 bases map to TRBD2. CDR1 is MNHEY and CDR2 is SVGAGI in the germline V gene. Trimming at V came to 8 bases and at J to 3 bases, leaving 8 bases not matched to a gene. This CDR3 comprises 15 residues. CDR3 nucleotides: TGTGCCAGCTCCACAGGTAGCGGGGGGACAGATACGCAGTATTTT. Its protein product is CASSTGSGGTDTQYF.

This chain uses TRBV24-1 with TRBJ2-1; D remains unclear. The length of the CDR3 is 13 residues. The germline gives CDR1 KGHDR, CDR2 SFDVKD. The V gene lost 9 bases and the J gene lost 4 bases, with 12 bases spanning the gap. CDR3 sequence reads: CATSGPNYNEQFF. CDR3 DNA sequence: TGTGCCACCTCAGGTCCTAATTACAATGAGCAGTTCTTC.

This chain links TRBV30 with TRBJ2-1, with 9 positions matching TRBD2. J was trimmed by 10 bases and V by 0 bases; bases with no gene match: 13. In germline, CDR1 is GTSNPN, CDR2 SVGIG (reference sequence). This CDR3 has 16 residues. The CDR3 region has the DNA TGTGCCTGGAGTGTAACCCCCGTGCGGGGGGGCGAAGAGCAGTTCTTC. Its protein is CAWSVTPVRGGEEQFF.

V and J are TRBV5-6 and TRBJ2-7; 8 bases fit TRBD1. J was trimmed by 4 bases and V by 4 bases; bases with no gene match: 10. This CDR3 has 15 residues. The germline V gene encodes CDR1 SGHDT and CDR2 YYEEEE. CDR3 nucleotide sequence: TGTGCCAGCAGCCCGGCCGGGACAGGCTCATACGAGCAGTACTTC. Translation gives CASSPAGTGSYEQYF.

This CDR3 reads CATSPRQGPYGYTF. CDR3 DNA: TGTGCCACCAGCCCCCGACAGGGGCCCTATGGCTACACCTTC. The chain links TRBV15 to TRBJ1-2; 8 bases agree with TRBD1. Germline CDR1 LNHNV, CDR2 YYDKDF (reference sequence). The V gene end was trimmed by 5 bases and the J gene end by 4 bases; junction bases not matched to a gene: 6. This CDR3 is built from 14 residues.

The chain has TRBV3-1 (or the pseudogene TRBV3-2) and TRBJ1-4; 9 bases line up with TRBD1. Losses at the gene ends were 6 bases for V and 10 bases for J; bases not matched to a gene: 9. This CDR3 spans 14 amino acids. The germline gives CDR1 LGHDT, CDR2 YNNKEL (reference sequence). In DNA form, the CDR3 reads TGTGCCAGCAGGTCCGGGACAGGGAAGGGAAAACTGTTTTTT. This translates into CASRSGTGKGKLFF.

V usage is TRBV19 and J usage is TRBJ1-1, with 7 bases fitting TRBD1. From germline, CDR1 is LNHDA and CDR2 SQIVND (reference sequence). J gave up 1 base and V 7 bases, and 3 bases lay outside the gene matches. The CDR3 runs to 13 residues. CDR3 sequence reads: CASKGTANTEAFF. CDR3 DNA sequence: TGTGCCAGTAAAGGGACAGCGAACACTGAAGCTTTCTTT.

The CDR3 reads CASSARRQGWGDSPLHF. For the CDR3, the DNA is TGTGCCAGCAGCGCAAGGCGACAGGGTTGGGGGGATTCACCCCTCCACTTT. The chain combines TRBV5-5 with TRBJ1-6; TRBD1 matches at 7 bases. Losses at the gene ends were 4 bases for V and 8 bases for J; bases not matched to a gene: 15. Germline values: CDR1 SGHKS, CDR2 YYEKEE (reference sequence). The CDR3 is 17 amino acids.

The chain joins TRBV13 to TRBJ2-7, with 11 nucleotides matching TRBD2. CDR1 and CDR2 (germline): PRHDT, FYEKMQ (reference sequence). This CDR3 has 18 residues. The trim removed 4 bases at V and 2 bases at J, leaving 13 bases unmatched. CDR3 in amino acids: CASSSLSGLAGLTYEQYF. CDR3 coding DNA: TGTGCCAGCAGCTCCCTTTCCGGACTAGCGGGTCTAACCTACGAGCAGTACTTC.

The chain has TRBV7-3 and TRBJ1-4; 7 positions agree with TRBD1. Per germline, CDR1 SGHTA and CDR2 FQGTGA. V lost 0 bases to trimming and J lost 5 bases; unmatched junction nucleotides: 6. This CDR3 is 16 amino acids long. The CDR3: CASSLTPGTENEKLFF. CDR3 nucleotide sequence: TGTGCCAGCAGCTTAACCCCCGGGACAGAGAATGAAAAACTGTTTTTT.

This chain uses TRBV3-1 (or the pseudogene TRBV3-2) with TRBJ2-1, with 10 bases that match TRBD2. The CDR3 has 15 amino acids. The V gene's germline CDR1 is LGHDT and CDR2 YNNKEL (reference sequence). With V trimmed by 0 bases and J by 9 bases, 5 bases remained unmatched. CDR3 sequence reads: CASSQDRAGGREQFF. The DNA of the CDR3 is TGTGCCAGCAGCCAAGATAGAGCGGGGGGGCGTGAGCAGTTCTTC.

The rearrangement uses TRBV19 and TRBJ2-7, with 9 bases matching TRBD2. The CDR3 loop spans 16 amino acids. The junction had 8 bases not matched to a gene; V was cut back by 3 bases and J by 2 bases. In germline, CDR1 is LNHDA, CDR2 SQIVND (reference sequence). The CDR3 DNA sequence: TGTGCCAGTAGTATTAGGTTAAGCGGGGGGCCCTACGAGCAGTACTTC. Translating gives CASSIRLSGGPYEQYF.

CDR3 in amino acids: CASRTSGGNEQFF. CDR3 bases: TGTGCCAGCAGAACGAGCGGGGGCAATGAGCAGTTCTTC. V gene TRBV7-8 combines with J gene TRBJ2-1; 8 nucleotides match TRBD2. The CDR3 runs to 13 residues. Trimming removed 6 bases from V and 6 bases from J; junction bases left unmatched: 4. The germline V gene has CDR1 SGHVS and CDR2 FQNEAQ.

The chain has TRBV6-4 and TRBJ1-6, with a possible D match to TRBD1 (5 bases). Trimming stripped 8 bases from V and 0 bases from J, with 26 bases between. CDR3 size: 20 residues. In germline, CDR1 is MRHNA, CDR2 SNTAGT. CDR3 sequence: CASDPPSLYRRVSYNSPLHF. The CDR3 coding sequence is TGTGCCAGCGACCCCCCCTCTCTTTACAGGCGCGTCTCCTATAATTCACCCCTCCACTTT.

This clone was seen once. J is TRBJ2-2 and V is TRBV2; D not resolved. V was cut by 2 bases and J by 0 bases, with 7 bases left in between. This CDR3 contains 15 residues. Germline CDR1 reads SNHLY; CDR2 reads FYNNEI. This chain's CDR3 is CASSELRTNTGELFF. In nucleotides, the CDR3 is TGTGCCAGCAGTGAACTAAGAACGAACACCGGGGAGCTGTTTTTT.